These 6 T cell receptor beta chains were all obtained from the same sample, sequenced in a study of monozygotic twins with inflammatory bowel disease. No DNA is given; TCRdb re-called the 5' RACE reads and lists each CDR3 protein once. The table gives approximately 140,000 distinct CDR3 sequences; the top ten clones make up 2.4% of it. Sequencing was carried out using blood. Source of these receptors: a human donor with ulcerative colitis or Crohn's disease, or a healthy co-twin of an affected twin (not recorded which).

The chain is built from TRBV7-2 and TRBJ2-7; the TCRdb call, TRBD1, lacks DNA for checking. This CDR3 is built from 14 residues. Germline-derived CDR1 and CDR2 are SGHTA and FQGNSA. The CDR3 spells CASSLMTGQDRQYF.

The rearrangement links TRBV5-5 to TRBJ1-2. The CDR3 has 14 amino acids. Germline V gene data show CDR1 as SGHKS and CDR2 as YYEKEE (reference sequence). CDR3 protein: CASSSFGWNVGYTF.

The V and J genes are TRBV7-6 and TRBJ2-1; there is no DNA to check the TCRdb D call of TRBD1. The length of the CDR3 is 16 residues. The germline V gene has CDR1 SGHVS and CDR2 FNYEAQ. CDR3 sequence reads: CASSTLMGGSYNEQFF.

V is TRBV29-1 and J is TRBJ2-3; TCRdb's D call of TRBD1 is untestable without DNA. Germline V gene lookup returns CDR1 SQVTM and CDR2 ANQGSEA. CDR3 size: 15 residues. This CDR3 reads CSVDDDRPRTDTQYF.

This chain links TRBV12-3 or TRBV12-4 with TRBJ1-3. The CDR3 runs to 14 residues. CDR3 protein: CASSELPSGNTIYF.

The chain carries TRBV18 and TRBJ2-3; TCRdb selects TRBD2, and the lack of DNA leaves this call unchecked. The germline V gene encodes CDR1 KGHSH and CDR2 LQKENI. CDR3 length: 15 amino acids. The CDR3 loop reads CASSPRGGGADTQYF.